The 21 T cell receptor beta chains in this list originate from one sample, sequenced in a study of blood T cells in healthy people across ages. The second PCR ran about 6 to 11 cycles with a sample-barcoded 5' primer and J-beta primers. TCRdb recomputed calls from the 5' RACE reads with MiXCR, one row per CDR3 protein. The sample has 1.5 million to 2 million distinct CDR3 sequences, about 30% seen once. The sequencing sample was made of blood. The receptor set was obtained from a young woman in good health.

The V call is TRBV14, the J call TRBJ1-2; no definite D call. The germline V gene encodes CDR1 SGHDN and CDR2 FVKESK. Trimming took 4 bases from V and 4 from J, leaving 10 bases between them. The CDR3 totals 13 residues. The CDR3 loop reads CASSPAAGYGYTF. The CDR3 DNA is TGTGCCAGCAGCCCGGCGGCCGGCTATGGCTACACCTTC.

Regarding this clonotype: This may stem from a read error, because a much larger clone lies one nucleotide away. This chain uses TRBV7-9 with TRBJ1-1; no firm D call. The V gene's germline CDR1 is SEHNR and CDR2 FQNEAQ (reference sequence). Trimming stripped 5 bases from V and 2 bases from J, with 6 bases between. This CDR3 region has 12 residues. CDR3 amino acids: CASSQINTEAFF. The CDR3 coding sequence is TGTGCCAGCAGCCAGATTAACACTGAAGCTTTCTTT.

This clonotype was seen just once. A read error is possible here, since a much larger clone lies one base away. This chain uses TRBV12-3 or TRBV12-4 with TRBJ2-4; D gene ambiguous. The J call is in doubt because the DNA end fits TRBJ2-7 better. The CDR3 is 13 residues long. The DNA for the CDR3 is TGTGCCTGCAGTCGAGTCAAAGCCTACGAGCAGTACTTC. This codes for CACSRVKAYEQYF.

The chain combines TRBV20-1 with TRBJ2-3; 7 nucleotides match TRBD2. CDR3 length: 14 amino acids. Germline V gives CDR1 DFQATT, CDR2 SNEGSKA (reference sequence). V lost 6 bases and J lost 2; bases outside the gene matches: 8. The CDR3 loop reads CSAAVAGATDTQYF. The CDR3 DNA sequence: TGCAGTGCCGCGGTGGCGGGAGCCACAGATACGCAGTATTTT.

V gene TRBV15 combines with J gene TRBJ2-3, with TRBD2 identical over 9 bases. The CDR3 runs 17 residues. V trimming: 0 bases; J trimming: 4 bases; junction bases outside the gene matches: 8. The germline CDR1 and CDR2 sequences are LNHNV and YYDKDF (reference sequence). Here the CDR3 DNA reads TGTGCCACCAGCAGAGATCGAGGCGGGAGGGCCGCAGATACGCAGTATTTT. Its translation is CATSRDRGGRAADTQYF.

CDR3 sequence: CASSPAGAESPLHF. The CDR3 nucleotides read TGCGCCAGCAGCCCCGCCGGGGCGGAATCACCCCTCCACTTT. V gene TRBV4-1 combines with J gene TRBJ1-6; maybe TRBD1 (5 bases). V gave up 4 bases and J gave up 10 bases, with 14 bases separating them. In germline, CDR1 is MGHRA, CDR2 YSYEKL. CDR3 length equals 14 residues.

This clonotype was observed at least ten times. The rearrangement joins TRBV29-1 to TRBJ2-1; D not resolved. From germline, CDR1 is SQVTM and CDR2 ANQGSEA. The length of the CDR3 is 13 residues. Between the trimmed V and J ends, which lost 0 bases and 5 bases, there was a span of 8 bases. Here the CDR3 reads CSVEDRWDNEQFF. The CDR3, as DNA: TGCAGCGTTGAAGATCGCTGGGACAATGAGCAGTTCTTC.

V usage is TRBV3-1 and J usage is TRBJ2-7; 10 bases line up with TRBD1. Unmatched junction bases numbered 12, after V lost 3 bases and J lost 4 bases. CDR1 is LGHDT and CDR2 is YNNKEL in the germline V gene (reference sequence). This CDR3 comprises 17 residues. CDR3 DNA sequence: TGTGCCAGCAGCCAGGCAAGAAGGTGGACAGGGGGATACGAGCAGTACTTC. Translating gives CASSQARRWTGGYEQYF.

As for this clonotype: A much larger clone differs by one base, so this may be a read error. The chain carries TRBV5-1 and TRBJ2-1; D uncertain. Per the germline V gene, CDR1 is SGHRS and CDR2 is YFSETQ. There are 14 residues in the CDR3. The CDR3: CVSSFGGSVDEQFF. CDR3 DNA sequence: TGCGTCAGCAGCTTTGGTGGGTCAGTGGATGAGCAGTTCTTC.

The genes are TRBV14 and TRBJ1-2; D is unclear. V was trimmed by 4 bases and J by 0 bases, leaving 6 bases between them. This CDR3 spans 13 amino acids. Germline CDR1 SGHDN, CDR2 FVKESK. The CDR3 coding sequence is TGTGCCAGCAGCCCTCAGCCTAACTATGGCTACACCTTC. Translation: CASSPQPNYGYTF.

The chain employs TRBV7-2 and TRBJ1-1; the D is unclear. CDR3 length: 13 residues. Germline CDR1 and CDR2: SGHTA and FQGNSA. V was trimmed by 5 bases and J by 12 bases, leaving 19 bases between them. The CDR3 region is CASSPPGRDKPFF. CDR3 bases: TGTGCCAGCAGCCCCCCGGGTAGGGATAAACCTTTCTTT.

In its sample, this clonotype was seen a few times. The rearrangement links TRBV12-3 or TRBV12-4 to TRBJ2-5; possible D gene TRBD1, 6 bases. The DNA end is a closer match to TRBJ2-7, so the J assignment may be wrong. The CDR3 totals 15 residues. The CDR3 coding sequence is TGTGCCAGCAGTGTTACAGGGTTTAGTAAGTACGAGCAGTACTTC. Its protein product is CASSVTGFSKYEQYF.

The chain carries TRBV5-1 and TRBJ2-1, with 7 bases matching TRBD2. The ends lost 4 bases at V and 4 bases at J; junction bases unmatched: 8. The CDR3 loop spans 15 amino acids. From germline, CDR1 is SGHRS and CDR2 YFSETQ. CDR3 protein: CASSPSGILYNEQFF. CDR3 nucleotide sequence: TGCGCCAGCAGCCCTAGCGGAATCCTATACAATGAGCAGTTCTTC.

The J gene is TRBJ1-2, the V gene TRBV4-1; TRBD1 is a possible D gene (6 bases). The CDR3 is 15 amino acids. Germline lookup yields CDR1 MGHRA and CDR2 YSYEKL. Between the trimmed V and J ends, which lost 4 bases and 4 bases, there was a span of 16 bases. The CDR3 sequence is CASSLRGPAAYGYTF. The CDR3 region has the DNA TGCGCCAGCAGCCTCAGGGGCCCAGCCGCCTATGGCTACACCTTC.

This clonotype was observed at least ten times. This CDR3 is CASSQEGRLQETQYF. Here the CDR3 DNA reads TGTGCCAGCAGCCAAGAGGGGAGGCTCCAAGAGACCCAGTACTTC. The rearrangement uses TRBV3-1 and TRBJ2-5, with TRBD2 as a possible D gene (6 bases). This CDR3 contains 15 residues. Germline V gives CDR1 LGHDT, CDR2 YNNKEL (reference sequence). Trimming shortened V by 0 bases and J by 1 base, and 9 bases separated the two germline ends.

As to this clonotype: The junction shows a germline mismatch at one end, possibly a read error. The chain couples TRBV5-1 to TRBJ1-2; D is possibly TRBD1 (6 bases). Germline CDR1 is SGHRS and CDR2 is YFSETQ. The CDR3 runs 13 residues. The CDR3: CASSYGQRNGDTF. CDR3 bases: TGCGCCAGCAGCTATGGACAGAGGAATGGCGACACCTTC.

The chain uses TRBV12-5 and TRBJ1-1, with TRBD1 matching 8 bases. From germline, CDR1 is LGHNT and CDR2 FRNRAP. The length of the CDR3 is 15 residues. Unmatched junction bases numbered 8, after V lost 4 bases and J lost 4 bases. CDR3 nucleotides: TGTGCTAGTGGTTCAGGACAGGGTACGGCCACTGAAGCTTTCTTT. It is translated as CASGSGQGTATEAFF.

The table lists this clonotype with a few counts. The chain carries TRBV5-1 and TRBJ1-1, with D possibly being TRBD1 (5 bases). The germline V and J ends were trimmed by 4 bases and 11 bases, with 15 bases remaining between them. Germline V gene lookup returns CDR1 SGHRS and CDR2 YFSETQ. The CDR3 covers 12 residues. The CDR3 reads CASSPESGRAFF. The CDR3 DNA reads as TGCGCCAGCAGCCCCGAGTCAGGGAGGGCTTTCTTT.

This clonotype was observed many times. The genes are TRBV5-1 and TRBJ1-2; D unresolved. With 4 bases removed from V and 8 bases from J, the gap between germline ends came to 15 bases. Germline V CDR1 and CDR2: SGHRS, YFSETQ. The CDR3 spans 13 residues. CDR3 in amino acids: CASSPGPGGGYTF. As DNA, the CDR3 is TGCGCCAGCAGCCCCGGCCCGGGCGGCGGCTACACCTTC.

This clonotype was counted only a few times. The chain recombines TRBV29-1 with TRBJ2-3; no clear D gene. Germline values: CDR1 SQVTM, CDR2 ANQGSEA. Trimming pared 4 bases from V and 0 bases from J, leaving 11 bases between. This CDR3 has 14 amino acids. CDR3 nucleotide sequence: TGCAGCGTTGTGGGTAAAGCTAGCACAGATACGCAGTATTTT. Protein: CSVVGKASTDTQYF.

This clonotype was counted only a few times. The chain carries TRBV20-1 and TRBJ2-1; D uncertain. Germline values: CDR1 DFQATT, CDR2 SNEGSKA (reference sequence). V was pared by 1 base and J by 4 bases, with 23 bases between. The CDR3 has 18 residues. CDR3 nucleotide sequence: TGCAGTGCTAGAGCACGCTTTATGGGGTGGCCTTCTTACAATGAGCAGTTCTTC. Translated: CSARARFMGWPSYNEQFF.